This T cell receptor (beta chain) was obtained from a study of CD8+CD57+ T cells in acquired aplastic anemia (dated by TCRdb to the late 2010s). About the full investigation: Extracted DNA from sorted CD4+ and CD8+ cells averaged about 2.9 ug, ranging from roughly 0.19 to 27.4 ug. A CD8+CD57+ expansion meant a frequency higher than the mean frequency seen in healthy subjects. What the research found in general, with its limitations: About 28 CD8+ CDR3 sequences were found in both patients and controls but appeared to be highly expressed in patients and within the immunodominant clones of the patients. Patients and healthy controls showed no significant difference in CD8+ Simpson's diversity (P=0.060).

Patients chosen for sequencing had shown expansion of CD8+CD57+ cells by flow cytometry. Severe acquired aplastic anemia was diagnosed in all patients according to International Study of Aplastic Anemia and Agranulocytosis and Camitta criteria. No patient had received any therapy when blood was sampled. In this study, sorted CD4+ and CD8+ T cells from the blood of healthy subjects and of severe aplastic anemia patients had their TCR repertoires deep-sequenced. In the USA, patient enrollment took place under clinicaltrials.gov protocols 00001620, 01623167, 00001397, 00071045, 00081523 and 00961064. Ficoll-Paque density gradient centrifugation was used to isolate peripheral blood mononuclear cells. Before DNA extraction, CD4+ and CD8+ T cells were sorted by FACS or by magnetic beads. V sheds 1 base and J sheds 2 bases, leaving 13 bases between their ends. The CDR3 has 16 amino acids, counting the end cysteine and phenylalanine. Only the CDR3 part of the read is kept: 48 bases, read in frame from the first base. According to the germline V gene, CDR1 reads SGHAT and CDR2 reads FQNNGV.

TCR beta VDJ combination and CDR3 sequence profiling used genomic DNA as the template. TCR repertoire sequencing was run on an Illumina HiSeq 2000. The paper's data handling went like this. TRBV/TRBJ rearrangement plots, CDR3 size and DJ length profiles, and Simpson's diversity index were used to evaluate the repertoires. Whichever DNA sequence was most abundant in the deep sequencing data was defined as the immunodominant clone. CDR3 amino acid sequences were screened for sharing across subjects and were compared with published repertoires and the VDJdb database. TCRdb cleaned the public reads at Q25 with fastp, built clones with MiXCR and kept in-frame beta chains. Identical CDR3 protein sequences are pooled into one entry, listed with their most common genes and DNA. The authors' filters were not applied to this entry. The sample table lists roughly 150,000 distinct CDR3 sequences, approximately 44% of them with a count of one. The top ten hold about 2.9% of the sample.

This clonotype was recorded at least ten times. The clone's antigen remains unknown. Per-base qualities were not stored, and no clone one base away is much larger. This receptor was obtained from a human donor with aplastic anemia. The sequence joins TRBV11-2 to TRBJ2-3, with the D segment possibly TRBD1 or TRBD2, each aligning over 5 bases. Sequenced material: sorted CD4+, CD8+, or CD8+CD57+ T cells (not recorded which) from PBMCs. The nucleotide sequence reads TGTGCCAGCAGCTTAGGGGTGGGGGTCACCACAGATACGCAGTATTTT. This translates into CASSLGVGVTTDTQYF.